This TCR beta chain was identified during a study of T-cell reconstitution after alpha-beta-depleted transplantation in children. It was with unique molecular identifiers that the TCRbeta library was prepared. Each CDR3 protein gets one entry after TCRdb re-called the PCR reads with MiXCR. The sample records 90,000 to 100,000 distinct CDR3 sequences, about 22% being singletons. A remark on this clonotype: The antigen is not known.

Study conclusions and caveats: Once a year had passed after transplant, T-cell counts and diversity came mostly from newly produced T cells. Some patients owed their high day-60 TCRbeta diversity to surviving recipient T cells and thymic progenitors. Several hundred graft clones that had expanded were reportedly the source of alpha-beta T cells about two months after transplant.

The trim removed 5 bases at V and 2 bases at J, leaving 6 bases unmatched. The CDR3 sequence is 15 residues long. Germline V CDR1 and CDR2: MNHEY, SMNVEV (reference sequence). J is TRBJ1-2 and V is TRBV27, with 9 bases matching TRBD1. This TCR was sampled from a boy aged 2 to 9 with acute lymphoblastic leukemia, due to receive a stem cell transplant. The specimen was PBMCs, collected before TCRalphabeta/CD19-depleted stem cell transplant. The DNA for the CDR3 is TGTGCCAGCAGTCCTTGGACAGGGGAAAACTATGGCTACACCTTC. Its protein product is CASSPWTGENYGYTF.